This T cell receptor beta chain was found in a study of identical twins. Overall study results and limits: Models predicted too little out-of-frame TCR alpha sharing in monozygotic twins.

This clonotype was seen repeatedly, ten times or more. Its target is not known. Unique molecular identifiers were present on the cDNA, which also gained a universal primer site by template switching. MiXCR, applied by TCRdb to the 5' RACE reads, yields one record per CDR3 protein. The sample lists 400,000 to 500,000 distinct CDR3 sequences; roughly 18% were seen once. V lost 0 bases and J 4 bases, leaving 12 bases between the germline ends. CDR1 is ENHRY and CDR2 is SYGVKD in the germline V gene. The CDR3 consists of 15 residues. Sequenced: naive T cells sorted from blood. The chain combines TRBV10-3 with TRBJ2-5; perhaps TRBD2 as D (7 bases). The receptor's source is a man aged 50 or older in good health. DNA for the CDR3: TGTGCCATCAGTGAGTCCGGGGGGCCTTTAGAGACCCAGTACTTC. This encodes CAISESGGPLETQYF.